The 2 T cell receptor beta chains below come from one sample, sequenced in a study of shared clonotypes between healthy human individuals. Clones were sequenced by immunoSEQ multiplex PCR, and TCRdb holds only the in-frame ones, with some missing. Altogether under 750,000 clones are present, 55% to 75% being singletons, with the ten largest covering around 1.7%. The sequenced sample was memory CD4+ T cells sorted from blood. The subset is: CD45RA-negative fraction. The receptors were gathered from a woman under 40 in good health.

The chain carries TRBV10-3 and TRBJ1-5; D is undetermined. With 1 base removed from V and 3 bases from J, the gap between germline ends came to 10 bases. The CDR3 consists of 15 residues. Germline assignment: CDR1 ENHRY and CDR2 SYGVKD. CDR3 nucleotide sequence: TGTGCCATCAGTGAGTGGGCAGGAAACAATCAGCCCCAGCATTTT. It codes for CAISEWAGNNQPQHF.

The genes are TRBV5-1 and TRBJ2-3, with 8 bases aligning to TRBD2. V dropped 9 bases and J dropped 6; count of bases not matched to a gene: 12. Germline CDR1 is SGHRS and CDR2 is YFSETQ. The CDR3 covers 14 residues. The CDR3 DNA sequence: TGCGCCACCGCTAGCGGGTCACGTCCGGATACGCAGTATTTT. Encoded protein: CATASGSRPDTQYF.